Sequencing of this T cell receptor (beta chain) was carried out in a study of OX40 agonist ivuxolimab in advanced cancers. Study-level background: Ivuxolimab was a fully human IgG2 agonistic monoclonal antibody targeting the costimulatory receptor OX40 (CD134). Intravenous ivuxolimab was administered to patients every 2 weeks at six dose levels: 0.01, 0.1, 0.3, 1.5, 3 and 10 mg/kg. Of the 50 to 55 patients in dose escalation, 19 had hepatocellular carcinoma, around 15 had melanoma, 9 had renal cell carcinoma and 9 had head and neck cancer. A male proportion of 82.7% and a mean age of around 60 years, ranging from about 20 to 80, were recorded for the dose-escalation cohort. Patients were allowed to have had prior anti-PD-1, anti-PD-L1 or anti-CTLA-4 therapy, and approximately 37% of the dose-escalation patients had been treated with checkpoint inhibitors. Three dose-escalation patients achieved partial responses, one with hepatocellular carcinoma and two with cutaneous melanoma. The purpose of peripheral TCRbeta sequencing was to test whether ivuxolimab changed TCR sequence diversity and led to clonal T-cell expansion. The paper describes the monotherapy dose-escalation part (N ≈ 52 patients) of the phase I trial of ivuxolimab.

Patients with a history of autoimmune disease or receiving systemic immunosuppression were excluded from the trial. In every dose cohort, peripheral blood was drawn for TCR sequencing at baseline, cycle 4 day 1, and cycle 7 day 1. The samples were taken from a phase I, first-in-human, multicenter, open-label dose-escalation trial of ivuxolimab. Adults with locally advanced or metastatic head and neck squamous cell, hepatocellular, melanoma or renal cell carcinoma were enrolled in the trial. Before TCR sequencing, CD4+ T cells and CD8+ T cells were sorted from peripheral blood as separate populations. Broader findings and caveats from the paper: After ivuxolimab, CD8+ T cells had more expanded clones than CD4+ T cells on average. At doses of 0.1 to 3.0 mg/kg, clonal expansion of both CD4+ and CD8+ T cells in blood was seen between baseline and week 6. The antigen specificity of the clonally expanded peripheral T cells was not determined. In the 0.1-3.0 mg/kg groups, partial responders were among the patients with the lowest normalized peripheral clonal expansion, particularly in CD8+ T cells. Low levels of normalized T-cell clonal expansion were also seen in some patients who did not respond.

The trim is 5 bases for V and 6 bases for J, with a gap of 10 bases between the germline ends. For CDR1 and CDR2, the germline V gene lists MDHEN and SYDVKM. Reading from cysteine to phenylalanine, the CDR3 counts 13 amino acids. Just the 39-base CDR3 DNA is kept, in frame starting at base 1. To note about this clone: This clone's antigen is unknown. No base quality information exists; no much larger clone differs at one position. Other DNA sequences from this sample encode an identical CDR3 as well.

For sequencing of the TCRbeta CDR3 region, genomic DNA was extracted from the sorted cells. The immunoSEQ Assay was used to sequence the TCRbeta CDR3 regions. TCRdb's version of the immuneACCESS table is confined to in-frame rearrangements and falls short of the full clone set. An unresolved V gene accounts for under half of the shortfall where checked; the remainder is of unknown origin. The sample table holds roughly 100,000 clones, of which 85% to 90% were seen once. The ten largest make up nearly 7.5% of the sample. The source material was CD4+ or CD8+ T cells sorted from blood, sampled in a trial of the OX40 agonist ivuxolimab. This clonotype was sampled from an adult with an advanced solid tumor such as melanoma, head and neck, liver or kidney cancer. The chain was built from TRBV28 and TRBJ2-2; the D gene cannot be resolved reliably. This receptor carries the CDR3 CASSLSRSGELFF. The DNA sequence is as follows: TGTGCCAGCAGTCTCTCCAGGTCCGGGGAGCTGTTTTTT.